These T cell receptor beta chains were read from a single sample in a study of PD-1 blockade in classical Hodgkin lymphoma. The assay was immunoSEQ multiplex PCR, and TCRdb's table has in-frame clones only and misses some. The data contain over 60,000 clones, more than 85% of them singletons. Sequencing input: peripheral blood mononuclear cells (PBMCs). The source of these receptors is a human donor with classical Hodgkin lymphoma. CDR3s include the opening cysteine and the closing phenylalanine or tryptophan. Fields, in order: J gene, CDR3 length, clone size, D gene, V gene, CDR3 protein, CDR3 DNA. A D gene is named only where the DNA matches it firmly. Size tells how often a clone was seen (once, few, many) or the class of an expanded clone, and some rows leave it out.

j_call: TRBJ1-4; cdr3_length: 9; clone_size: NA; d_call: NA; v_call: TRBV2; cdr3_aa: CAGPEKLFF; cdr3_nt: TGTGCCGGACCGGAAAAACTGTTTTTT
j_call: TRBJ2-1; cdr3_length: 16; clone_size: NA; d_call: NA; v_call: TRBV5-4; cdr3_aa: CASSLGSPSSYNEQFF; cdr3_nt: TGTGCCAGCAGCTTGGGGAGCCCTAGCTCCTACAATGAGCAGTTCTTC
j_call: TRBJ2-2; cdr3_length: 12; clone_size: NA; d_call: NA; v_call: TRBV9; cdr3_aa: CASSRTTGELFF; cdr3_nt: TGTGCCAGCAGTCGGACCACCGGGGAGCTGTTTTTT
j_call: TRBJ2-3; cdr3_length: 17; clone_size: NA; d_call: TRBD2; v_call: TRBV4-2; cdr3_aa: CASSQDRTSGGRDTQYF; cdr3_nt: TGTGCCAGCAGCCAAGATCGGACTAGCGGAGGGAGGGATACGCAGTATTTT
j_call: TRBJ1-4; cdr3_length: 17; clone_size: NA; d_call: TRBD1; v_call: TRBV25-1; cdr3_aa: CASSEYGTGGSNEKLFF; cdr3_nt: TGTGCCAGCAGTGAATATGGGACAGGGGGCTCTAATGAAAAACTGTTTTTT
j_call: TRBJ2-3; cdr3_length: 15; clone_size: NA; d_call: NA; v_call: TRBV19; cdr3_aa: CASSIGQGKGDTQYF; cdr3_nt: TGTGCCAGTAGTATAGGGCAGGGGAAGGGGGATACGCAGTATTTT
j_call: TRBJ1-1; cdr3_length: 14; clone_size: NA; d_call: TRBD1; v_call: TRBV5-1; cdr3_aa: CASSWTGDYTEAFF; cdr3_nt: TGCGCCAGCTCCTGGACAGGAGACTACACTGAAGCTTTCTTT
j_call: TRBJ1-2; cdr3_length: 12; clone_size: few; d_call: NA; v_call: TRBV10-3; cdr3_aa: CAISESKEGYTF; cdr3_nt: TGTGCCATCAGTGAGTCGAAGGAGGGCTACACCTTC
j_call: TRBJ1-4; cdr3_length: 16; clone_size: NA; d_call: NA; v_call: TRBV5-1; cdr3_aa: CASSAGGGDLNEKLFF; cdr3_nt: TGCGCCAGCAGCGCGGGCGGTGGGGACCTTAATGAAAAACTGTTTTTT
j_call: TRBJ2-3; cdr3_length: 14; clone_size: NA; d_call: TRBD2; v_call: TRBV5-5; cdr3_aa: CASSSGTSPDTQYF; cdr3_nt: TGTGCCAGCAGCTCGGGGACTAGTCCCGATACGCAGTATTTT
j_call: TRBJ1-2; cdr3_length: 10; clone_size: once; d_call: NA; v_call: TRBV20-1; cdr3_aa: CSAGSEGYTF; cdr3_nt: TGCAGTGCGGGCAGCGAGGGCTACACCTTC
j_call: TRBJ2-7; cdr3_length: 20; clone_size: NA; d_call: TRBD1; v_call: TRBV15; cdr3_aa: CATSVEVPIQGQEWLYEQYF; cdr3_nt: TGTGCCACCAGCGTAGAGGTCCCTATTCAGGGACAGGAATGGTTGTACGAGCAGTACTTC
j_call: TRBJ1-1; cdr3_length: 14; clone_size: NA; d_call: NA; v_call: TRBV7-6; cdr3_aa: CASSLLGQNTEAFF; cdr3_nt: TGTGCCAGCAGCTTATTAGGACAGAACACTGAAGCTTTCTTT
j_call: TRBJ1-6; cdr3_length: 16; clone_size: few; d_call: TRBD1; v_call: TRBV5-6; cdr3_aa: CASSSGGTVKIAPLHF; cdr3_nt: TGTGCCAGCAGCTCGGGCGGGACAGTCAAAATTGCACCCCTCCACTTT
j_call: TRBJ2-1; cdr3_length: 16; clone_size: NA; d_call: TRBD2; v_call: TRBV5-6; cdr3_aa: CASSLGTGGGIYEQFF; cdr3_nt: TGTGCCAGCAGCTTGGGCACGGGCGGGGGGATTTATGAGCAGTTCTTC
j_call: TRBJ1-2; cdr3_length: 14; clone_size: NA; d_call: NA; v_call: TRBV4-1; cdr3_aa: CASSQGDGAGGYTF; cdr3_nt: TGCGCCAGCAGCCAAGGGGACGGGGCGGGCGGCTACACCTTC
j_call: TRBJ1-2; cdr3_length: 14; clone_size: NA; d_call: TRBD1; v_call: TRBV9; cdr3_aa: CASSVEGGAGGYTF; cdr3_nt: TGTGCCAGCAGCGTAGAAGGGGGCGCGGGTGGCTACACCTTC
j_call: TRBJ2-5; cdr3_length: 11; clone_size: NA; d_call: NA; v_call: TRBV20-1; cdr3_aa: CSARSRVSQYF; cdr3_nt: TGCAGTGCTAGATCTAGGGTGTCCCAGTACTTC
j_call: TRBJ2-7; cdr3_length: 14; clone_size: NA; d_call: NA; v_call: TRBV6-5; cdr3_aa: CASSYDGQLYEQYF; cdr3_nt: TGTGCCAGCAGTTACGATGGACAACTCTACGAGCAGTACTTC